This T cell receptor beta chain was obtained from a study of cytomegalovirus exposure and HLA in healthy donors. Study-wide findings and caveats: Most CMV-associated TCR beta chains appeared HLA-restricted in a later analysis.

CDR1 and CDR2 from the germline V gene are MNHEY and SVGAGI. The CDR3 totals 14 residues. V lost 2 bases, J lost 6 bases, and 6 bases stayed unmatched. With regard to this clone: Its target is unknown.

PCR involved 60 Vbeta and 13 Jbeta primers. Profiling relied on immunoSEQ multiplex PCR, and the TCRdb table lists in-frame clones only, not all of them. The sample shows 85,000 to 130,000 clones, under 80% of them seen only once. V is TRBV6-5 and J is TRBJ1-2; TRBD1 matches at 7 bases. Sequencing input: PBMCs. The receptor's source is a woman between 18 and 29 years old in good health and CMV-seropositive. In DNA form, the CDR3 reads TGTGCCAGCAGTTACGGGGCGACAGGGAATGGCTACACCTTC. Its translation: CASSYGATGNGYTF.